This TCR beta chain appears in the sequencing data of a study of T cell responses to AZD1222 COVID-19 vaccine. This table comes from immunoSEQ multiplex PCR, and its TCRdb copy is limited to in-frame clones, with some not included. The sample holds around 170,000 clones; 88% are singletons and the top ten take approximately 10%. The V gene's germline CDR1 is ENHRY and CDR2 SYGVKD. This CDR3 has 19 residues. The V gene lost 2 bases and the J gene lost 5 bases, with 24 bases spanning the gap. This TCR was sampled from an adult who received the AZD1222 COVID-19 vaccine. The gene calls are TRBV10-3 and TRBJ2-2; D might be TRBD1 or TRBD2, each matching 7 bases. Sample: peripheral blood, taken 28 days after the second AZD1222 dose. CDR3 nucleotide sequence: TGTGCCATCAGTGAGACGATCTCGGGGAGGGGGCGTTGGACCGGGGAGCTGTTTTTT. The encoded protein is CAISETISGRGRWTGELFF.